Listed here are 25 T cell receptor beta chains from one sample, sequenced in a study of T cells in narcolepsy. Profiling relied on immunoSEQ multiplex PCR, and the TCRdb table lists in-frame clones only, not all of them. The sample holds 26,000 or so clones; about nine tenths are singletons and the top ten take roughly 1.1%. Sequencing was done on a sample of CD45RA- memory CD4+ T cells from PBMCs. The receptors stem from a human donor with narcolepsy.

Regarding this clone: It is unclear where the CDR3 begins or ends on the DNA, so no DNA is shown, and the CDR3 is as TCRdb lists it. Other DNA sequences in the sample encode the same CDR3. This chain joins TRBV21-1 and TRBJ1-5; the table's D call, TRBD1, was not checked against the DNA. TRBV21-1 corresponds to a pseudogene. The length of the CDR3 is 19 amino acids, counting both ends. The chain's CDR3 is CASSKKVGQGIRSNQPQHF.

CDR3 protein: CASSVNRVGGYTF. As DNA, the CDR3 is TGTGCCAGCAGTGTAAACAGGGTTGGAGGCTACACCTTC. V is TRBV6-1 and J is TRBJ1-2; D is possibly TRBD1 (6 bases). CDR1 and CDR2 (germline): MNHNS, SASEGT. This CDR3 comprises 13 residues. V was pared by 4 bases and J by 8 bases, with 14 bases between.

This chain links TRBV7-6 with TRBJ1-4, with D possibly matching TRBD1 (6 bases). Per the germline V gene, CDR1 is SGHVS and CDR2 is FNYEAQ. V was shortened by 2 bases and J by 1 base, with 11 bases between the two germline ends. This CDR3 is built from 16 residues. DNA for the CDR3: TGTGCCAGCAGCTTATGGGGGGGCAAAACTAATGAAAAACTGTTTTTT. Encoded protein: CASSLWGGKTNEKLFF.

The CDR3 loop is CASRDTTGGSSPLHF. The CDR3 nucleotides are TGCGCCAGCAGGGATACGACAGGGGGCAGTTCACCCCTCCACTTT. The V call is TRBV5-1, the J call TRBJ1-6; TRBD1 matches at 10 bases. V lost 5 bases, J lost 9 bases, and 8 bases stayed unmatched. CDR3 size: 15 residues. The germline gives CDR1 SGHRS, CDR2 YFSETQ. Full variable domain (outside the CDR3, taken from reference TRBV5-1 and TRBJ1-6): KAGVTQTPRYLIKTRGQQVTLSCSPISGHRSVSWYQQTPGQGLQFLFEYFSETQRNKGNFPGRFSGRQFSNSRSEMNVSTLELGDSALYLCASRDTTGGSSPLHFGNGTRLTVT.

For the CDR3, the DNA is TGTGCCAGCAGCTCCCTAGGGCTCCCCAATTCACCCCTCCACTTT. Protein: CASSSLGLPNSPLHF. This chain links TRBV7-2 with TRBJ1-6; D ambiguous. The germline V gene has CDR1 SGHTA and CDR2 FQGNSA. Deletions cut 4 bases from V and 7 bases from J, with 14 bases between. This CDR3 region has 15 residues.

This chain uses TRBV7-9 with TRBJ2-5, with no clear D. The CDR3 has 16 residues. Trimming took off 1 base at V and 4 bases at J, with 16 bases between the two ends. Germline V lookup: CDR1 SEHNR, CDR2 FQNEAQ (reference sequence). In DNA, the CDR3 is TGTGCCAGCAGCTTAGGAGAGGCAGGACGAAGAGAGACCCAGTACTTC. Amino acids: CASSLGEAGRRETQYF.

This clone was seen only once. The chain couples TRBV20-1 to TRBJ1-1; D gene unclear. Trimming took 3 bases from V and 7 from J, leaving 6 bases between them. CDR3 length equals 10 residues. The germline V gene encodes CDR1 DFQATT and CDR2 SNEGSKA (reference sequence). The DNA for the CDR3 is TGCAGTGCTAGTAGGAGTGAAGCTTTCTTT. Amino acid sequence: CSASRSEAFF.

The chain joins TRBV10-3 to TRBJ1-5; 9 bases are shared with TRBD1. Germline CDR1 and CDR2: ENHRY and SYGVKD. Losses at the gene ends were 4 bases for V and 6 bases for J; bases not matched to a gene: 4. The CDR3 totals 14 residues. In nucleotides, the CDR3 is TGTGCCATCAGTGTGGGACAGGGTCGTCAGCCCCAGCATTTT. As protein: CAISVGQGRQPQHF.

This sequence joins TRBV5-1 and TRBJ2-2, with D possibly being TRBD2 (5 bases). V shed 4 bases and J shed 0 bases, with 13 bases lying between them. The germline V gene has CDR1 SGHRS and CDR2 YFSETQ. CDR3 size: 16 residues. The chain's CDR3 is CASSKQTGTNTGELFF. CDR3 DNA sequence: TGCGCCAGCAGCAAGCAGACCGGGACGAACACCGGGGAGCTGTTTTTT. The complete variable domain, with remaining parts taken from reference TRBV5-1 and TRBJ2-2, reads KAGVTQTPRYLIKTRGQQVTLSCSPISGHRSVSWYQQTPGQGLQFLFEYFSETQRNKGNFPGRFSGRQFSNSRSEMNVSTLELGDSALYLCASSKQTGTNTGELFFGEGSRLTVL.

A few counts support this clone. V and J are TRBV2 and TRBJ1-2; maybe TRBD1 (5 bases). V lost 6 bases and J lost 4, with 18 bases in between. This CDR3 contains 15 residues. Germline V lookup: CDR1 SNHLY, CDR2 FYNNEI. As DNA, the CDR3 is TGTGCCAGCAGGGGAGGGTCCGGCGGGGGCTATGGCTACACCTTC. As protein: CASRGGSGGGYGYTF.

This clone was recorded once. V is TRBV6-5 and J is TRBJ2-1; D is possibly TRBD2 (7 bases). Germline CDR1 MNHEY, CDR2 SVGAGI. The CDR3 has 13 amino acids. V shed 7 bases and J shed 6 bases, with 13 bases lying between them. CDR3 sequence reads: CASKGGPGNEQFF. The DNA for the CDR3 is TGTGCCAGCAAGGGGGGGCCAGGCAATGAGCAGTTCTTC.

The rearrangement links TRBV2 to TRBJ2-3; D remains unclear. Per the germline V gene, CDR1 is SNHLY and CDR2 is FYNNEI. The CDR3 sequence is 11 residues long. The V end was cut by 6 bases, the J end by 6 bases, with 7 bases between. CDR3 coding DNA: TGTGCCAGCAGCCCGGCGGATACGCAGTATTTT. Protein: CASSPADTQYF.

The chain links TRBV6-1 to TRBJ1-2, with 9 bases aligning to TRBD1. The CDR3 contains 16 residues. Germline CDR1 MNHNS, CDR2 SASEGT. V shed 4 bases and J 3 bases; nucleotides not matched to a gene: 9. CDR3 bases: TGTGCCAGCAGTGGGACAGGGGATGAAGCCTACTATGGCTACACCTTC. It specifies CASSGTGDEAYYGYTF.

This chain links TRBV7-2 with TRBJ2-2; the D call may be TRBD1 or TRBD2 (6 bases each). The V gene's germline CDR1 is SGHTA and CDR2 FQGNSA. Between the trimmed V and J ends, which lost 5 bases and 6 bases, there was a span of 16 bases. The CDR3 has 15 residues. The CDR3 region has the DNA TGTGCCAGCAGCGTCCAAGGGGGACTGGCCGGGGAGCTGTTTTTT. Translating gives CASSVQGGLAGELFF.

This chain links TRBV2 with TRBJ2-2; 10 bases are a match to TRBD2. Unmatched junction bases numbered 3, after V lost 4 bases and J lost 4 bases. The CDR3 covers 15 residues. CDR1 SNHLY and CDR2 FYNNEI come from the germline V gene. The CDR3 DNA sequence: TGTGCCAGCAGTGCTAGCGGGGGAACCACCGGGGAGCTGTTTTTT. Translating gives CASSASGGTTGELFF.

The V and J genes are TRBV18 and TRBJ2-7; D is ambiguous. V was pared by 3 bases and J by 3 bases, with 18 bases between. This CDR3 is 16 amino acids long. Germline CDR1 is KGHSH and CDR2 is LQKENI. The chain's CDR3 is CASSPTRVRENYEQYF. Written as DNA, the CDR3 is TGTGCCAGCTCACCTACTCGAGTCCGAGAGAACTACGAGCAGTACTTC. The variable domain in full, with the rest retrieved from reference TRBV18 and TRBJ2-7, is NAGVMQNPRHLVRRRGQEARLRCSPMKGHSHVYWYRQLPEEGLKFMVYLQKENIIDESGMPKERFSAEFPKEGPSILRIQQVVRGDSAAYFCASSPTRVRENYEQYFGPGTRLTVT.

The CDR3, as DNA: TGTGCCAGCAGCCAAGATGTGGGGCGGGTCTATGGCTACACCTTC. Translated: CASSQDVGRVYGYTF. The chain recombines TRBV14 with TRBJ1-2, with D perhaps TRBD1 (5 bases). The CDR3 is made up of 15 amino acids. Germline assignment: CDR1 SGHDN and CDR2 FVKESK. V was trimmed by 0 bases and J by 4 bases, leaving 12 bases between them. The variable domain in full, with the rest retrieved from reference TRBV14 and TRBJ1-2, is EAGVTQFPSHSVIEKGQTVTLRCDPISGHDNLYWYRRVMGKEIKFLLHFVKESKQDESGMPNNRFLAERTGGTYSTLKVQPAELEDSGVYFCASSQDVGRVYGYTFGSGTRLTVV.

CDR3 nucleotides: TGTGCCAGCAGCGCGGCCGGGACTCACCCGTGGGGCTACACCTTC. This codes for CASSAAGTHPWGYTF. This chain uses TRBV5-4 with TRBJ1-2, with D maybe TRBD1 (5 bases). The V end lost 4 bases, the J end lost 8 bases, and 21 bases lay between the germline ends. CDR1 and CDR2 from the germline V gene are SGHNT and YYREEE (reference sequence). The CDR3 has 15 residues. The full variable domain, in which reference TRBV5-4 and TRBJ1-2 provide the parts outside the CDR3, is ETGVTQSPTHLIKTRGQQVTLRCSSQSGHNTVSWYQQALGQGPQFIFQYYREEENGRGNFPPRFSGLQFPNYSSELNVNALELDDSALYLCASSAAGTHPWGYTFGSGTRLTVV.

The chain couples TRBV29-1 to TRBJ1-1; D gene uncertain. CDR1 SQVTM and CDR2 ANQGSEA come from the germline V gene. Between the trimmed V and J ends, which lost 7 bases and 1 base, there was a span of 16 bases. This CDR3 is built from 14 residues. CDR3 DNA sequence: TGCAGCGGTAGGAAGGGTACCCAGAACACTGAAGCTTTCTTT. Translated: CSGRKGTQNTEAFF. The complete variable domain, with remaining parts taken from reference TRBV29-1 and TRBJ1-1, reads SAVISQKPSRDICQRGTSLTIQCQVDSQVTMMFWYRQQPGQSLTLIATANQGSEATYESGFVIDKFPISRPNLTFSTLTVSNMSPEDSSIYLCSGRKGTQNTEAFFGQGTRLTVV.

This clone was seen a single time. The genes are TRBV6-1 and TRBJ1-6; TRBD1 agrees at 8 bases. Germline-derived CDR1 and CDR2 are MNHNS and SASEGT. The CDR3 spans 15 residues. J gave up 8 bases and V 6 bases, and 9 bases lay outside the gene matches. The DNA for the CDR3 is TGTGCCAGCAGAGCCGGGACAGGCGGCTATTCACCCCTCCACTTT. It specifies CASRAGTGGYSPLHF.

The V gene is TRBV5-1, the J gene TRBJ2-5; TRBD1 matches at 9 bases. Unmatched junction bases numbered 8, after V lost 4 bases and J lost 4 bases. The CDR3 extends over 15 amino acids. The germline CDR1 and CDR2 sequences are SGHRS and YFSETQ. CDR3 sequence (DNA): TGCGCCAGCAGCCGACAGACAGGGGGAGGAGAGACCCAGTACTTC. The encoded protein is CASSRQTGGGETQYF.

The CDR3 region is CASGGQPNTEAFF. In DNA form, the CDR3 reads TGTGCCAGCGGGGGACAGCCGAACACTGAAGCTTTCTTT. The chain is built from TRBV2 and TRBJ1-1; the match to TRBD1 covers 7 bases. This CDR3 is built from 13 residues. The ends lost 8 bases at V and 1 base at J; junction bases unmatched: 4. In germline, CDR1 is SNHLY, CDR2 FYNNEI.

V usage is TRBV11-2 and J usage is TRBJ2-2; tentatively, D is TRBD2 (5 bases). V was pared by 8 bases and J by 1 base, with 11 bases between. This CDR3 has 14 amino acids. Germline values: CDR1 SGHAT, CDR2 FQNNGV. For the CDR3, the DNA is TGTGCCAGCGGAGAGGGCAGGAACACCGGGGAGCTGTTTTTT. Translating it yields CASGEGRNTGELFF. Complete variable domain (other parts from reference TRBV11-2 and TRBJ2-2): EAGVAQSPRYKIIEKRQSVAFWCNPISGHATLYWYQQILGQGPKLLIQFQNNGVVDDSQLPKDRFSAERLKGVDSTLKIQPAKLEDSAVYLCASGEGRNTGELFFGEGSRLTVL.

The J gene is TRBJ2-1, the V gene TRBV5-1; 7 bases align to TRBD1. V was pared by 5 bases and J by 8 bases, with 7 bases of the junction left unmatched. The CDR3 spans 13 residues. Germline CDR1 is SGHRS and CDR2 is YFSETQ. For the CDR3, the DNA is TGCGCCAGCAGGTTTACAGGGGTGCATGAGCAGTTCTTC. Encoded protein: CASRFTGVHEQFF.

The chain combines TRBV28 with TRBJ1-3; D might be TRBD1 (6 bases). CDR3 length equals 15 residues. With 2 bases removed from V and 1 base from J, the gap between germline ends came to 9 bases. The V gene's germline CDR1 is MDHEN and CDR2 SYDVKM. The CDR3 loop is CASSLGGGSGNTIYF. The CDR3 bases are TGTGCCAGCAGTTTAGGAGGGGGGTCTGGAAACACCATATATTTT.